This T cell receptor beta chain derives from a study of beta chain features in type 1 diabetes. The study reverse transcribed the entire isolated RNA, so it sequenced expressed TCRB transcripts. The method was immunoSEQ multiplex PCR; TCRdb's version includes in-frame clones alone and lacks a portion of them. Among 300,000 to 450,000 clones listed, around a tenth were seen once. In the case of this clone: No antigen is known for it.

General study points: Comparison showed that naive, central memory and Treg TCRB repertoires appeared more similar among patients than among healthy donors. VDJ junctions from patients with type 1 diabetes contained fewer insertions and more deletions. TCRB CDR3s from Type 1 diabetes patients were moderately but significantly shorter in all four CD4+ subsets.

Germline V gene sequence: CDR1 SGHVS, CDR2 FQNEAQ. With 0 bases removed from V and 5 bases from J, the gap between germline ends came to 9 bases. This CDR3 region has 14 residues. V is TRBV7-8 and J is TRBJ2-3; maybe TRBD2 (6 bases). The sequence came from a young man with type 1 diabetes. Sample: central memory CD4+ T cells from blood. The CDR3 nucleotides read TGTGCCAGCAGCTTAGCCGGGGGTGAAGATACGCAGTATTTT. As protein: CASSLAGGEDTQYF.